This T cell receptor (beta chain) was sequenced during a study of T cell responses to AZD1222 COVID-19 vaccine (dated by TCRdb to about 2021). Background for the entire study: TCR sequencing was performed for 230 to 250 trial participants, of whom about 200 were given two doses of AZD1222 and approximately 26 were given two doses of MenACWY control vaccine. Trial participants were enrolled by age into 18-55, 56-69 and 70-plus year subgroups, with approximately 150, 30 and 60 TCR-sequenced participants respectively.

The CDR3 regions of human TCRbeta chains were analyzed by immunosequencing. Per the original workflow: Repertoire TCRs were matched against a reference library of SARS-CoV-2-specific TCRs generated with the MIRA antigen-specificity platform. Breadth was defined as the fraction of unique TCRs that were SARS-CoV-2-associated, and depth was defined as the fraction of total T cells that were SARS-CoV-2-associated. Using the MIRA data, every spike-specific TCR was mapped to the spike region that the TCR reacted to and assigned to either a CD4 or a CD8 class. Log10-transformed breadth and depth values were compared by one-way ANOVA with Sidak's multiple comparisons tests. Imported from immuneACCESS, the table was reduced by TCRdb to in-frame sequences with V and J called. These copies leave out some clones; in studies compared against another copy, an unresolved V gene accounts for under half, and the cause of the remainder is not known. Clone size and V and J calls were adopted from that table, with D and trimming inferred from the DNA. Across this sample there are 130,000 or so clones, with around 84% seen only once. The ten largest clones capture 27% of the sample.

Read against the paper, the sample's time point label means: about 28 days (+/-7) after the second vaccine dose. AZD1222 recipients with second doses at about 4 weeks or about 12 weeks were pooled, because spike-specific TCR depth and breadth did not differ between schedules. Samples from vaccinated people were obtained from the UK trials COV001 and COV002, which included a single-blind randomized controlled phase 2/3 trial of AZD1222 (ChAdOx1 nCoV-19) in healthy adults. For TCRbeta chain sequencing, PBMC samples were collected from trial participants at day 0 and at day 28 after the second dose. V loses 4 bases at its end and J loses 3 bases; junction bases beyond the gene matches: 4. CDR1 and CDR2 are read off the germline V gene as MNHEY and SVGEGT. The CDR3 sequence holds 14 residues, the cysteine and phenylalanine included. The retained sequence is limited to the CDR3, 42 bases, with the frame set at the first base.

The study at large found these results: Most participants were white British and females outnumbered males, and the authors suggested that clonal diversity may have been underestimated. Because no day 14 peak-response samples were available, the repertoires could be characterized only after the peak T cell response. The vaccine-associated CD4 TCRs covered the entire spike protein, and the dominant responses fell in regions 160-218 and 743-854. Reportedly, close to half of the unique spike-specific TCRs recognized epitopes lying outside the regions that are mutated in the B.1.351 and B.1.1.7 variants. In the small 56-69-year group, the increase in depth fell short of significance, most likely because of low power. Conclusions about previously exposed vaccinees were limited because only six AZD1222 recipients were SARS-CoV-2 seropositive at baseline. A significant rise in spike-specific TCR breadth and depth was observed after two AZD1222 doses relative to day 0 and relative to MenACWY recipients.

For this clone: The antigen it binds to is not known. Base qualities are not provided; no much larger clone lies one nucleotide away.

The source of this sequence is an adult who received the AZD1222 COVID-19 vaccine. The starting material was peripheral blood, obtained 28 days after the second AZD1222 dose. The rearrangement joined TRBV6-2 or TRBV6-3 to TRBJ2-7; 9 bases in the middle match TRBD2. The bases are TGTGCCAGCAGTTCCGGACTAGCGCGCTACGAGCAGTACTTC. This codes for CASSSGLARYEQYF.